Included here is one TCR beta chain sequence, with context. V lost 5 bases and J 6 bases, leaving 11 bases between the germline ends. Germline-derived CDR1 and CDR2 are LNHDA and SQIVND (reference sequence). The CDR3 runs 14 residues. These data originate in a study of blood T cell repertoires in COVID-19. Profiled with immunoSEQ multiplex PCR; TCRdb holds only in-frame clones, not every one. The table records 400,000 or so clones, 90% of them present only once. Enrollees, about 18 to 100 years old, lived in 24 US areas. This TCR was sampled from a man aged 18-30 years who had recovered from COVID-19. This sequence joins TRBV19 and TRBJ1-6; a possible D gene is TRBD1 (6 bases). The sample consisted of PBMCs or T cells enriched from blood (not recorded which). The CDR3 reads CASSWGQVNSPLHF. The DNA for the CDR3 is TGTGCCAGTAGTTGGGGACAAGTTAATTCACCCCTCCACTTT.